This T cell receptor beta chain was retrieved from a study of blood T cell repertoires in COVID-19. Study-wide background: Acute and convalescent COVID-19 specimens originated in the United States, Italy and Spain. From T cells, B-cell-depleted T cells, or PBMCs came the material, which was cDNA or gDNA.

Generated by immunoSEQ multiplex PCR, the TCRdb table keeps only in-frame clones and is missing some. This repertoire shows about 83,000 clones, more than 75% found once; its top ten account for roughly 15%. CDR3 length: 14 amino acids. The V end lost 0 bases, the J end lost 9 bases, and 14 bases lay between the germline ends. The germline gives CDR1 SNHLY, CDR2 FYNNEI. The chain uses TRBV2 and TRBJ2-5; perhaps TRBD2 as D (6 bases). The sample was peripheral blood. This clonotype was sampled from a woman of 80 years or more with active or convalescent COVID-19. In DNA form, the CDR3 reads TGTGCCAGCAGTGAAGCGAGCGGAGGGGCCCCCCAGTACTTC. This translates into CASSEASGGAPQYF.